This TCR beta chain was documented in a study of molecular identifiers for immune sequencing clone quantification. This clonotype was seen many times. This CDR3 region has 17 residues. The junction had 16 bases not matched to a gene; V was cut back by 6 bases and J by 8 bases. MiXCR was run by TCRdb on the PCR reads, yielding one entry per CDR3 protein. The table has roughly 320,000 distinct CDR3 sequences, about 22% seen once. The chain uses TRBV12-3 or TRBV12-4 and TRBJ2-1; 10 nucleotides match TRBD2. The receptor comes from a human donor in good health. Some libraries in this study had Jurkat cell RNA spiked in. Sample: naive CD8+ T cells from blood, with Jurkat cell RNA spiked in. Described subset: FACS-sorted CD8+CD4-CCR7+CD45RA+ naive T cells. CDR3 bases: TGTGCCAGCAGCTCTCAAGCGGGGGGGTCGAGGTATGATGAGCAGTTCTTC. It encodes CASSSQAGGSRYDEQFF.